This entry features one T cell receptor beta chain sequence. The antigen remains unidentified. Germline lookup yields CDR1 MGHDK and CDR2 SYGVNS. The length of the CDR3 is 16 residues. Trimming cost V 4 bases and J 6 bases; bases outside gene matches: 10. The method was immunoSEQ multiplex PCR; TCRdb's version includes in-frame clones alone and lacks a portion of them. The sample has over a million clones; roughly 96% are singletons. The record originates from a study of shared clonotypes between healthy human individuals. Study-wide background: CD4 naive and memory got three plates each, CD8 naive two, CD8 memory one.

Study observations and caveats: Relative to clonotypes present in all four donors, those not shared had lower generation probabilities. Across a handful of donors, naive CD4 shared roughly 5%, naive CD8 more than 3%, memory CD4 roughly 2.2%, memory CD8 0.4% to 0.5%.

The receptor was derived from a man aged 25 to 40 in good health. J is TRBJ2-1 and V is TRBV25-1, with TRBD1 matching over 9 bases. Sequencing used naive CD4+ T cells sorted from blood. Subset specified: CD45RA+ positively selected. The CDR3 reads CASSAPGTGRVNEQFF. CDR3 bases: TGTGCCAGCAGTGCCCCCGGGACAGGGCGGGTCAATGAGCAGTTCTTC. Combining the CDR3 with reference TRBV25-1 and TRBJ2-1 gives the whole variable domain EADIYQTPRYLVIGTGKKITLECSQTMGHDKMYWYQQDPGMELHLIHYSYGVNSTEKGDLSSESTVSRIRTEHFPLTLESARPSHTSQYLCASSAPGTGRVNEQFFGPGTRLTVL.